What follows describes a single T cell receptor (beta chain). Antigen unknown. The sample originates from a study of cytomegalovirus exposure and HLA in healthy donors. Regarding the study as a whole: HLA alleles showed associations with some 15,000 TCR beta sequences in a later analysis, at a 0.05 false discovery rate.

This CDR3 is built from 16 residues. Trimming removed 0 bases at V and 2 bases at J, with 14 bases between. CDR1 is LGHNA and CDR2 is YNFKEQ in the germline V gene. PCR was performed using 60 Vbeta and 13 Jbeta primers. Generated by immunoSEQ multiplex PCR, the TCRdb table keeps only in-frame clones and is missing some. Here the sample spans around 130,000 clones, 60% to 80% being singletons. Source material: PBMCs. The V gene is TRBV4-2, the J gene TRBJ2-7, with D perhaps matching TRBD2 (5 bases). This TCR was recovered from a woman aged 55-69 years in good health and CMV-seronegative. CDR3 sequence reads: CASSQDRGSATYEQYF. CDR3 coding DNA: TGTGCCAGCAGCCAAGATCGAGGGAGCGCTACCTACGAGCAGTACTTC.